This T cell receptor (beta chain) came from a study of neoadjuvant nivolumab and ipilimumab in lung cancer. Background on the study: Nivolumab 3 mg/kg was given days 1, 15 and 29, plus ipilimumab 1 mg/kg day 1 in combination.

TCRdb's table, derived via immunoSEQ multiplex PCR, lists solely in-frame clones and lacks some. The table has tens of thousands of clones, approximately 84% seen once. Study observations and caveats: Only two of four nivolumab-treated tumors gained richness and clonality by surgery.

CDR1 is SGHRS, CDR2 YFSETQ, per germline. The V gene end was trimmed by 6 bases and the J gene end by 5 bases; junction bases not matched to a gene: 7. This CDR3 has 14 amino acids. A note on this clone: Its antigen is undetermined.

The source is an adult with non-small cell lung cancer. The sequencing used peripheral blood, collected before neoadjuvant nivolumab, alone or with ipilimumab. The V and J genes are TRBV5-1 and TRBJ2-2, with 7 bases identical to TRBD1. The CDR3 nucleotides are TGCGCCAGCAATCAGAGGGGGCGAACCGGGGAGCTGTTTTTT. This sequence encodes CASNQRGRTGELFF. The variable domain in full, with the rest retrieved from reference TRBV5-1 and TRBJ2-2, is KAGVTQTPRYLIKTRGQQVTLSCSPISGHRSVSWYQQTPGQGLQFLFEYFSETQRNKGNFPGRFSGRQFSNSRSEMNVSTLELGDSALYLCASNQRGRTGELFFGEGSRLTVL.